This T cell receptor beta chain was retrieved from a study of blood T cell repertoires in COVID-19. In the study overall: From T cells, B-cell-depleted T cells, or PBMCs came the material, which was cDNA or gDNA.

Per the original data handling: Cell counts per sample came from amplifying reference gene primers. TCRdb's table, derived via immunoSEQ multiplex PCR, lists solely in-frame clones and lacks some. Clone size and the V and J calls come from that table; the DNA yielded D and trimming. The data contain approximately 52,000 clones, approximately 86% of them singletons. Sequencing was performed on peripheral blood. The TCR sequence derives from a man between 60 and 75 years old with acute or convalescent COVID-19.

The CDR3 DNA reads TGCGCCAGCAGCTTGGAATTCGGGACAGGGGGCACCCTGCAAGAGACCCAGTACTTC. Its translation is CASSLEFGTGGTLQETQYF. The rearrangement links TRBV5-1 to TRBJ2-5, with 12 bases lining up with TRBD1. The CDR3 has 19 amino acids. J lost 2 bases, V lost 0 bases, and 11 bases had no gene match. Germline CDR1 SGHRS, CDR2 YFSETQ.